This is a list of T cell receptor beta chains from one sample in a study of long-term antiretroviral therapy in people with HIV. Sequenced by immunoSEQ multiplex PCR; TCRdb stores in-frame clones only, minus some. The sample gives 25,000 to 30,000 clones, 93% of which show up once; 6.4% is in the top ten. The input for sequencing was unsorted PBMCs, taken approximately 6.3 years after starting antiretroviral therapy. All receptors come from a woman in her thirties or forties with HIV. The CDR3 runs from the conserved cysteine through the conserved F or W. The D gene is left open where the match is weak. Only part of the rows carry a size: once, few, many, or a class if the clone is expanded.

-	TRBV19	-	TRBJ1-4	CASSFGMNEKLFF	TGTGCCAGTAGTTTCGGGATGAATGAAAAACTGTTTTTT
-	TRBV2	TRBD2	TRBJ2-2	CASIDPVAGGLGTGELFF	TGTGCCAGCATCGACCCAGTAGCGGGGGGGCTGGGCACCGGGGAGCTGTTTTTT
-	TRBV2	TRBD2	TRBJ2-1	CASRASGGAYNEQFF	TGTGCCAGCAGGGCTAGCGGGGGGGCCTACAATGAGCAGTTCTTC
-	TRBV13	TRBD1	TRBJ2-7	CASSPQGVGYEQYF	TGTGCCAGCAGCCCACAGGGGGTCGGCTACGAGCAGTACTTC
-	TRBV6-6	-	TRBJ1-1	CASTLAGNTEAFF	TGTGCCAGCACCCTTGCAGGGAACACTGAAGCTTTCTTT
-	TRBV5-5	-	TRBJ1-1	CASSLAGRRQMNTEAFF	TGTGCCAGCAGCTTGGCGGGTAGGCGACAGATGAACACTGAAGCTTTCTTT
-	TRBV25-1	TRBD2	TRBJ2-5	CASSGSGGAGGQETQYF	TGTGCCAGCAGTGGCTCCGGGGGAGCGGGGGGCCAAGAGACCCAGTACTTC
-	TRBV5-4	TRBD2	TRBJ2-3	CASSFKAGNTPSTDTQYF	TGTGCCAGCAGCTTCAAAGCGGGGAATACTCCGAGCACAGATACGCAGTATTTT
-	TRBV27	-	TRBJ2-1	CASSPGLSRDNEQFF	TGTGCCAGCAGCCCAGGACTAAGCCGTGACAATGAGCAGTTCTTC
once	TRBV7-2	-	TRBJ2-4	CASSLGQATQGIQYF	TGTGCCAGCAGCTTAGGGCAGGCGACACAGGGCATTCAGTACTTC